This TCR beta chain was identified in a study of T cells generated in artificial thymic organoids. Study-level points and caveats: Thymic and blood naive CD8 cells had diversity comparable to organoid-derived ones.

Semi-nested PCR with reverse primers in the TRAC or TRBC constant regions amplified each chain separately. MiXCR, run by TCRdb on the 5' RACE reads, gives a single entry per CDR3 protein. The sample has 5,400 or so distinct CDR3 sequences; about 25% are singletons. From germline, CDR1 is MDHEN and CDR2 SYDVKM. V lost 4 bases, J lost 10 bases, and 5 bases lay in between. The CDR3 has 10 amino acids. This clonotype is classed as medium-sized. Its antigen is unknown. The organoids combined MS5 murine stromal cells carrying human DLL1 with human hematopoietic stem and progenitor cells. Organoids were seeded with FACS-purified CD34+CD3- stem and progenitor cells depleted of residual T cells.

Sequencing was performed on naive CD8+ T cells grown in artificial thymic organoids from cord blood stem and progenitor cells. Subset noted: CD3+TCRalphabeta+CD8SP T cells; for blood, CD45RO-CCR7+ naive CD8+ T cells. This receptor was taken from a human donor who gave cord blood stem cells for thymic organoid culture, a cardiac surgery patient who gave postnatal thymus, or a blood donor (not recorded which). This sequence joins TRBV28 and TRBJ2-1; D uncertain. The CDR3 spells CASSSNEQFF. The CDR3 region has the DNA TGTGCCAGCAGTTCAAACGAGCAGTTCTTC.